This TCR beta chain is from a study of T cell responses to AZD1222 COVID-19 vaccine. The overall study: Doses given second, at about 4 or about 12 weeks, were pooled.

This table comes from immunoSEQ multiplex PCR, and its TCRdb copy is limited to in-frame clones, with some not included. There are roughly 55,000 clones in the sample; 89% occur only once, and about 2% lies in the top ten. The CDR3 contains 14 residues. The germline V gene has CDR1 MNHEY and CDR2 SMNVEV (reference sequence). Trimming stripped 5 bases from V and 2 bases from J, with 12 bases between. A remark on this clone: Antigen unknown.

Points from the study as a whole: Spike-specific TCR breadth and depth rose after two AZD1222 doses.

This sample comprised peripheral blood, obtained on day 0 of AZD1222 vaccination. The chain is built from TRBV27 and TRBJ1-2; D call uncertain. This TCR was recovered from an adult in good health. DNA of the CDR3: TGTGCCAGCAGTACGGCAGAATCAAACTATGGCTACACCTTC. This encodes CASSTAESNYGYTF.